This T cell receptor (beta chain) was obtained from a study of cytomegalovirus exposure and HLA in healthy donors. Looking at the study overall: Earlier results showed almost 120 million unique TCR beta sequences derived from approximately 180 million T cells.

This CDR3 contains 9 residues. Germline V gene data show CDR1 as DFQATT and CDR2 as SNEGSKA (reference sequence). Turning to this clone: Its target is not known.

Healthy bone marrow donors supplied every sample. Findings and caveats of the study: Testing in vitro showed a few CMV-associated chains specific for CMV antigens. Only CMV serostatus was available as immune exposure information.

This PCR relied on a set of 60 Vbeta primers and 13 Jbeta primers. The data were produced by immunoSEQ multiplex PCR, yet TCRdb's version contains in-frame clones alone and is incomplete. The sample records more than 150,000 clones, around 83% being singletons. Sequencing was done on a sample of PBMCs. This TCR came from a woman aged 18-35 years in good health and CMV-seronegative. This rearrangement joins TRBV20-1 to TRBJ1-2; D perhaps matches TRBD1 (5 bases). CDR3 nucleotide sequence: TGCGGCCCGGGGGATGGCTACACCTTC. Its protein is CGPGDGYTF.